Shown below are 20 T cell receptor beta chains from a single sample sequenced in a study of control samples from healthy donors and cancer patients. Produced via immunoSEQ multiplex PCR; TCRdb's table is partial and in-frame only. The sample table sets out some 180,000 clones. Sequenced input: blood. These receptors all stem from a woman aged 30 to 39 in good health.

The gene calls are TRBV9 and TRBJ1-4; no firm D call. The CDR3 loop spans 14 amino acids. The V gene's germline CDR1 is SGDLS and CDR2 YYNGEE. Trimming pared 3 bases from V and 7 bases from J, leaving 13 bases between. The DNA of the CDR3 is TGTGCCAGCAGCGCCCGACCGATTCCTGAAAAACTGTTTTTT. Amino acids: CASSARPIPEKLFF.

The chain carries TRBV7-9 and TRBJ2-7, with D possibly matching TRBD1 (5 bases). The CDR3 runs 14 residues. Germline lookup yields CDR1 SEHNR and CDR2 FQNEAQ (reference sequence). The V gene lost 2 bases and the J gene lost 2 bases, with 10 bases spanning the gap. CDR3 sequence: CASSLSDKPYEQYF. CDR3 nucleotide sequence: TGTGCCAGCAGCTTATCGGACAAGCCCTACGAGCAGTACTTC.

V gene TRBV12-3 or TRBV12-4 combines with J gene TRBJ1-2; D gene uncertain. Trimming shortened V by 5 bases and J by 0 bases, and 7 bases separated the two germline ends. The CDR3 contains 13 residues. CDR3 residues: CASSPGPNYGYTF. For the CDR3, the DNA is TGTGCCAGCAGTCCCGGGCCTAACTATGGCTACACCTTC.

The rearrangement uses TRBV7-9 and TRBJ1-1; D is unclear. Germline-derived CDR1 and CDR2 are SEHNR and FQNEAQ (reference sequence). V lost 7 bases to trimming and J lost 0 bases, with 9 bases between them. The length of the CDR3 is 13 residues. The CDR3 nucleotides read TGTGCCAGCATGACGGTTTTGAACACTGAAGCTTTCTTT. Translating it yields CASMTVLNTEAFF.

V usage is TRBV28 and J usage is TRBJ1-1, with D unresolved. Trimming cost V 5 bases and J 11 bases, with 15 bases left between them. CDR3 length: 12 residues. CDR1 and CDR2 from the germline V gene are MDHEN and SYDVKM. The CDR3 loop is CASSPPQRPAFF. The CDR3 bases are TGTGCCAGCAGTCCACCCCAACGTCCGGCTTTCTTT.

The chain employs TRBV27 and TRBJ2-3; D is unresolved. This CDR3 region has 16 residues. V was pared by 4 bases and J by 2 bases, with 16 bases between. Germline V gene sequence: CDR1 MNHEY, CDR2 SMNVEV (reference sequence). DNA for the CDR3: TGTGCCAGCAGTTCCGACAACCCCCCTTCCACAGATACGCAGTATTTT. Translating it yields CASSSDNPPSTDTQYF.

This chain links TRBV6-4 with TRBJ2-1; 10 nucleotides agree with TRBD2. Germline CDR1 reads MRHNA; CDR2 reads SNTAGT. Trimming at V came to 4 bases and at J to 1 base, leaving 4 bases not matched to a gene. The CDR3 consists of 16 residues. CDR3 sequence (DNA): TGTGCCAGCAGTGTTCTAGCGGGGGATTCCTACAATGAGCAGTTCTTC. It specifies CASSVLAGDSYNEQFF.

CDR3 sequence: CASSAGVAFF. CDR3 DNA sequence: TGTGCCAGCAGCGCGGGAGTCGCTTTCTTT. The chain has TRBV7-9 and TRBJ1-1, with D unresolved. The CDR3 has 10 amino acids. Trimming pared 5 bases from V and 11 bases from J, leaving 9 bases between. The V gene's germline CDR1 is SEHNR and CDR2 FQNEAQ (reference sequence). Variable domain in full (rest from reference TRBV7-9 and TRBJ1-1): DTGVSQNPRHKITKRGQNVTFRCDPISEHNRLYWYRQTLGQGPEFLTYFQNEAQLEKSRLLSDRFSAERPKGSFSTLEIQRTEQGDSAMYLCASSAGVAFFGQGTRLTVV.

The V gene is TRBV19, the J gene TRBJ2-2, with D perhaps matching TRBD2 (6 bases). CDR3 length equals 15 residues. The germline CDR1 and CDR2 sequences are LNHDA and SQIVND (reference sequence). Between the trimmed V and J ends, which lost 6 bases and 0 bases, there was a span of 11 bases. DNA for the CDR3: TGTGCCAGTAGGGTAGGGACTGCGAACACCGGGGAGCTGTTTTTT. Residues: CASRVGTANTGELFF.

In nucleotides, the CDR3 is TGTGCCAGCAGTTTAGTCACCACAGATACGCAGTATTTT. As protein: CASSLVTTDTQYF. The chain employs TRBV12-3 or TRBV12-4 and TRBJ2-3; D call uncertain. V was cut by 1 base and J by 2 bases, with 4 bases left in between. The CDR3 has 13 residues.

The chain couples TRBV6-1 to TRBJ2-2, with D unresolved. The V gene's germline CDR1 is MNHNS and CDR2 SASEGT. The V gene lost 2 bases and the J gene lost 4 bases, with 2 bases spanning the gap. The CDR3 has 12 amino acids. The CDR3 coding sequence is TGTGCCAGCAGTGAACTCACCGGGGAGCTGTTTTTT. Encoded protein: CASSELTGELFF.

The chain combines TRBV19 with TRBJ1-1; 10 bases are a match to TRBD1. Looked up from germline, CDR1 is LNHDA and CDR2 is SQIVND (reference sequence). This CDR3 contains 18 residues. V trimming: 5 bases; J trimming: 1 base; junction bases outside the gene matches: 13. CDR3 region: CASSPHLGTGAPNTEAFF. The DNA of the CDR3 is TGTGCCAGTAGTCCCCACCTCGGGACAGGGGCCCCGAACACTGAAGCTTTCTTT.

The rearrangement links TRBV4-2 to TRBJ1-4; TRBD1 might be the D (5 bases). Germline assignment: CDR1 LGHNA and CDR2 YNFKEQ. This CDR3 has 16 amino acids. V lost 0 bases and J lost 7, with 15 bases in between. The CDR3 sequence is CASSQDILQGSEKLFF. In nucleotides, the CDR3 is TGTGCCAGCAGCCAAGACATCCTCCAGGGTAGTGAAAAACTGTTTTTT.

The chain links TRBV5-1 to TRBJ2-5; D perhaps matches TRBD2 (5 bases). The CDR3 is 15 residues long. V lost 0 bases, J lost 5 bases, and 14 bases lay in between. CDR1 is SGHRS and CDR2 is YFSETQ in the germline V gene. The CDR3 DNA follows: TGCGCCAGCAGCTTGGGGCCAACCGGGGTCGAGACCCAGTACTTC. This translates into CASSLGPTGVETQYF.

The chain recombines TRBV15 with TRBJ1-2, with 12 bases fitting TRBD1. V trimming: 4 bases; J trimming: 6 bases; junction bases outside the gene matches: 6. The CDR3 consists of 15 residues. The germline gives CDR1 LNHNV, CDR2 YYDKDF (reference sequence). Here the CDR3 reads CATSKGQGAKDGYTF. DNA of the CDR3: TGTGCCACCAGCAAGGGACAGGGGGCGAAGGATGGCTACACCTTC.

The chain employs TRBV28 and TRBJ1-4; possible D gene TRBD1, 6 bases. V was trimmed by 3 bases and J by 1 base, leaving 12 bases between them. The germline gives CDR1 MDHEN, CDR2 SYDVKM. This CDR3 contains 16 residues. DNA for the CDR3: TGTGCCAGCAGTTTCACACACAGGGAAACTAATGAAAAACTGTTTTTT. Its protein product is CASSFTHRETNEKLFF.

V is TRBV5-1 and J is TRBJ2-2, with unresolved D. This CDR3 is 17 amino acids long. V was pared by 0 bases and J by 2 bases, with 14 bases between. Germline V gene lookup returns CDR1 SGHRS and CDR2 YFSETQ. The CDR3 nucleotides are TGCGCCAGCAGCTTGGTTGTTGGGATTCTAAACACCGGGGAGCTGTTTTTT. Residues: CASSLVVGILNTGELFF.

The chain uses TRBV5-1 and TRBJ1-4; 8 bases agree with TRBD1. J gave up 8 bases and V 0 bases, and 6 bases lay outside the gene matches. Looked up from germline, CDR1 is SGHRS and CDR2 is YFSETQ. CDR3 length: 15 residues. The CDR3 DNA sequence: TGCGCCAGCAGCTTGGTGACAGGGGCGGGGGAAAAACTGTTTTTT. It translates to CASSLVTGAGEKLFF.

The chain is built from TRBV6-6 and TRBJ1-2, with a weak D call TRBD1 (5 bases). The germline gives CDR1 MNHNY, CDR2 SVGAGI (reference sequence). The CDR3 is 14 residues long. V was clipped by 7 bases and J by 5 bases, with 17 bases between them. The CDR3 coding sequence is TGTGCCAGCACCAACACCCTGGGGGTTTATGGCTACACCTTC. Translated: CASTNTLGVYGYTF.

The chain links TRBV6-5 to TRBJ2-7; TRBD1 agrees at 7 bases. V lost 4 bases to trimming and J lost 5 bases; unmatched junction nucleotides: 2. Germline CDR1 MNHEY, CDR2 SVGAGI. The length of the CDR3 is 12 residues. The CDR3 reads CASSFQGDEQYF. CDR3 coding DNA: TGTGCCAGCAGTTTTCAGGGGGACGAGCAGTACTTC.